This T cell receptor (beta chain) was identified during a study of cytomegalovirus exposure and HLA in healthy donors. The PCR had 60 Vbeta and 13 Jbeta primers. This table comes from immunoSEQ multiplex PCR, and its TCRdb copy is limited to in-frame clones, with some not included. The sample holds 100,000 to 150,000 clones; around four fifths are singletons and the top ten take around 19%. Regarding this clone: What it binds is not known.

This CDR3 is 15 amino acids long. With V trimmed by 6 bases and J by 1 base, 6 bases remained unmatched. Germline V gives CDR1 MDHEN, CDR2 SYDVKM. Study findings and constraints: Analysis performed later found roughly 17,000 TCR beta sequences associated with HLA alleles at 0.05 false discovery rate. For most TCR beta V segments, an earlier analysis put the productive rate at about 87% or about 30% of the time.

This TCR derives from a young man in good health and CMV-seropositive. The chain employs TRBV28 and TRBJ1-5; 7 positions match TRBD1. What was sequenced was PBMCs. CDR3 amino acids: CASRRQGMSNQPQHF. The CDR3 nucleotides are TGTGCCAGCAGGCGACAGGGTATGAGCAATCAGCCCCAGCATTTT.